The clone carrying this T cell receptor (beta chain) has only a few counts. Its specificity is unknown. This sample was included in a study of response to subunit inactivated influenza vaccine. Study-wide results and limits: The authors suggested that every seasonal influenza vaccination recruits few new T cells.

TCRdb analysed the RT-PCR reads with MiXCR anew, one entry per CDR3 protein. In the table there are fewer than 250,000 distinct CDR3 sequences, approximately 15% of which are singletons. This material consisted of CD8+ T cells sorted from PBMCs, taken 5 days after vaccination. The sequence came from a man in his fifties who received an inactivated influenza vaccine.

DNA of the CDR3: TGTGCCAGCAGCCAAGTTGGCACCAATTCACCCCTCCACTTT. Translation: CASSQVGTNSPLHF. The rearrangement links TRBV4-2 to TRBJ1-6, with D unresolved. The CDR3 is made up of 14 amino acids. Germline CDR1 and CDR2: LGHNA and YNFKEQ. With 1 base removed from V and 7 bases from J, the gap between germline ends came to 8 bases.